This T cell receptor beta chain was sequenced during a study of T cells in Graves' hyperthyroidism and ophthalmopathy (dated by TCRdb to about 2019). Regarding the research as a whole: Peripheral blood was sampled at the time of initial diagnosis, prior to any treatment. In addition, the study compared T-cell repertoires in thyroid tissue and in blood from roughly six Graves' hyperthyroidism patients. The approximately 97 discovery patients were randomly divided into training and test sets at a 7:3 ratio. TCR Vbeta CDR3 sequencing of 130 to 150 peripheral blood samples (under 45 ophthalmopathy, 75 to 80 hyperthyroidism and approximately 17 progressor patients) is reported in the paper. A discovery cohort of roughly 100 patients, approximately 45 with Graves' ophthalmopathy and 55 to 65 with stable Graves' hyperthyroidism, was used to find distinguishing TCR V-J signatures. Prospective prediction of ophthalmopathy was tested in an independent validation cohort of 18 to 20 hyperthyroidism patients and 17 patients who later progressed to ophthalmopathy. After blood sampling, hyperthyroidism patients were treated with methimazole at a starting dose of 30 mg daily, and ophthalmopathy patients were treated with high-dose intravenous methylprednisolone.

For CDR1 and CDR2, the germline V gene (reference sequence) lists GTSNPN and SVGIG. V was cut back by 2 bases and J by 2 bases, leaving a gap of 10 bases between them. Measured from the cysteine to the phenylalanine, the CDR3 is 13 residues long. The DNA shown is the 39-base CDR3, in frame from base 1. The TCR beta CDR3 regions were amplified from the RNA transcripts. The TCR CDR3 was subjected to a first round of RT-PCR using the HTBI primer set and the Qiagen OneStep RT-PCR kit. Libraries were constructed in a second round of multiplex PCR, after which size selection and purification were performed. Paired-end sequencing of the libraries was performed with 100 bp reads on an Illumina HiSeq2000. Concerning the study's data processing: Raw data were processed with SOAPnuke, discarding reads with adapters, uncalled bases, mean Phred below 15, or no exact constant-primer or identifier match. High-quality paired reads were merged with COPE v1.2.5, and unique nucleotide sequences were defined as clonotypes. Clonotypes were aligned to IMGT TRBV, TRBD and TRBJ reference segments using MiTCR v1.1. Only V-J combinations with frequency above 0.0001, covering 98% to 99.2% of repertoires, were analysed. A TCS score was defined as the ratio of F50 (clonal expansion) to E x V (chaos), with BLOSUM62-based TCRdist applied between CDR3 peptides within each V-J. Welch's t-statistics and random forest reduced fewer than 550 V-J features to roughly 13, which were used in a naive Bayes classifier (R e1071). Starting from the raw public reads, TCRdb applied fastp trimming at Q25, assembled clones with MiXCR and retained in-frame beta chains. Identical CDR3 protein sequences are pooled into one entry, listed with their most common genes and DNA. Here the V and J calls rest on TCRdb's processing, not on the authors' analysis. This sample lists about 600,000 distinct CDR3 sequences; around 13% were detected once. Around 12% of the sample is in the top ten clones.

This clonotype was recorded at least ten times. Its antigen has not been determined. No clone much larger than this one lies a single base away; base qualities are absent. Ophthalmopathy patients had moderately to severely active disease, Clinical Activity Score of at least 3, NOSPECS grade of at least 4, and duration under 3 months. Patients with uncontrolled infections, other autoimmune diseases, pregnancy or lactation were excluded. Diagnoses were based on clinical symptoms, serum thyroxine and TRAb, thyroid ultrasound and orbital computed tomography. PBMCs were separated from around 9.1 ml of fresh peripheral blood using Ficoll-Paque density gradient centrifugation. Total RNA was extracted using Trizol reagent, and RNA quality was assessed on an Agilent 2100 Bioanalyzer. Summary of the overall study and its limitations: In validation, the model predicted progression to ophthalmopathy with over 60% sensitivity and approximately 78% specificity, a median of approximately 6.7 months before onset. Most expanded thyroid clonotypes (frequency above 0.001) were also found in blood, which suggests that blood repertoires may mirror thyroid immune responses. Sample size was not statistically predetermined, and blinding of investigators to group allocation was not performed. A model built on a 13 V-J signature distinguished ophthalmopathy from stable hyperthyroidism, reaching 85% to 90% sensitivity and about 81% specificity in cross-validation and 80%/75% in testing.

Here the chain combines TRBV30 and TRBJ2-7, with a tentative D gene TRBD2 over 5 matching bases. This clonotype was sampled from a woman between 45 and 65 years old with Graves' ophthalmopathy. Specimen: blood. The DNA reads as follows: TGTGCCTGGAGTCCGGGAAGAACCTACGAGCAGTACTTC. Its protein reads: CAWSPGRTYEQYF.